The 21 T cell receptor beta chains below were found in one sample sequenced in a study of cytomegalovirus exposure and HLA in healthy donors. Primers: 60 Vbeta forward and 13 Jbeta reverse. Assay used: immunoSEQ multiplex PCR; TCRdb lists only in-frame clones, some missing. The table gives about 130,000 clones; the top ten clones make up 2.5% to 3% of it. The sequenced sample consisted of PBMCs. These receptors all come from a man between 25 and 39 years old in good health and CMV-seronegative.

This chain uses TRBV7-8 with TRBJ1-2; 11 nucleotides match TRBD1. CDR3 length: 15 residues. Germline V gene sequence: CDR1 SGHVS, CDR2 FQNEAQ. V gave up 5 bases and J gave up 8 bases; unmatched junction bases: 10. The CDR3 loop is CASSLGTGGIGGYTF. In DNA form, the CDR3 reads TGTGCCAGCAGCCTGGGGACAGGGGGGATAGGGGGCTACACCTTC.

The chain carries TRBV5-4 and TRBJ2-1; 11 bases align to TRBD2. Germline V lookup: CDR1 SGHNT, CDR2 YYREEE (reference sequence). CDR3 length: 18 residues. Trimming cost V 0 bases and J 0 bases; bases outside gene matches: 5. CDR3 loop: CASSLVLAGVVSYNEQFF. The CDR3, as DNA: TGTGCCAGCAGCTTGGTACTAGCGGGAGTCGTCTCCTACAATGAGCAGTTCTTC.

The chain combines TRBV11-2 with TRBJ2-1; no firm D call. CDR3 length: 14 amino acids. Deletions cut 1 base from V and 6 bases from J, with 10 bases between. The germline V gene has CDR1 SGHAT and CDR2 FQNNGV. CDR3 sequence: CASSLVSPGNEQFF. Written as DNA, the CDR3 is TGTGCCAGCAGCTTAGTATCCCCAGGCAATGAGCAGTTCTTC.

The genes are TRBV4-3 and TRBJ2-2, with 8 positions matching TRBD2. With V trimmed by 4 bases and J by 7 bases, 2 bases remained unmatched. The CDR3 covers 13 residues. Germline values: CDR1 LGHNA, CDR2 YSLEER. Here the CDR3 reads CASSRSGGGELFF. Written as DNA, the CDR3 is TGCGCCAGCAGCCGAAGCGGGGGCGGGGAGCTGTTTTTT.

As DNA, the CDR3 is TGTGCCAGTAGTAGCGGGGGCCTGGATACGCAGTATTTT. Translated: CASSSGGLDTQYF. This chain uses TRBV19 with TRBJ2-3, with TRBD2 as a possible D gene (7 bases). Germline assignment: CDR1 LNHDA and CDR2 SQIVND (reference sequence). Trimming stripped 4 bases from V and 6 bases from J, with 11 bases between. The CDR3 extends over 13 amino acids. Full variable domain (outside the CDR3, taken from reference TRBV19 and TRBJ2-3): DGGITQSPKYLFRKEGQNVTLSCEQNLNHDAMYWYRQDPGQGLRLIYYSQIVNDFQKGDIAEGYSVSREKKESFPLTVTSAQKNPTAFYLCASSSGGLDTQYFGPGTRLTVL.

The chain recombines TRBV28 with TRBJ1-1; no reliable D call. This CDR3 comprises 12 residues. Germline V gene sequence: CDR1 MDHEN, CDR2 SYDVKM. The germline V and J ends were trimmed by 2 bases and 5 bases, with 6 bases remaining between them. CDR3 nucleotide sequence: TGTGCCAGCAGTTTAATACGGACTGAAGCTTTCTTT. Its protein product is CASSLIRTEAFF.

The CDR3 loop reads CASSLRGQGVYNEQFF. CDR3 coding DNA: TGTGCCAGCAGTCTCCGAGGACAGGGGGTCTACAATGAGCAGTTCTTC. This chain uses TRBV27 with TRBJ2-1, with 10 positions matching TRBD1. The V and J ends lost 5 bases and 3 bases, in that order; junction bases with no gene match: 7. The germline CDR1 and CDR2 sequences are MNHEY and SMNVEV (reference sequence). The CDR3 extends over 16 amino acids.

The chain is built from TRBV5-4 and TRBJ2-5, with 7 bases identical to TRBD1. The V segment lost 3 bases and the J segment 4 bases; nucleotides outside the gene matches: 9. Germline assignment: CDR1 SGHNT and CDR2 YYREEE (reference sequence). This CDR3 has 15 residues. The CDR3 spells CASSSGQARRETQYF. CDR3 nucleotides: TGTGCCAGCAGCTCAGGACAGGCTAGGAGAGAGACCCAGTACTTC.

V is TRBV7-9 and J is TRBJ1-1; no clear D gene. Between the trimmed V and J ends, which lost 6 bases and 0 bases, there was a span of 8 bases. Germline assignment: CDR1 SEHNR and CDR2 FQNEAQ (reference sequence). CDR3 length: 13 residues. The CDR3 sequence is CASSPILNTEAFF. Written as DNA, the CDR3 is TGTGCCAGCAGTCCTATCTTGAACACTGAAGCTTTCTTT.

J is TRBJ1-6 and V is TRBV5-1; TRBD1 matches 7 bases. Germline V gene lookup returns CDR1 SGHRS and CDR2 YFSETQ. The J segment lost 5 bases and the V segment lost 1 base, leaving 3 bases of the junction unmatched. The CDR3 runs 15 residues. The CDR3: CASSLPQGNNSPLHF. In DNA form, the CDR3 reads TGCGCCAGCAGCTTGCCACAGGGGAATAATTCACCCCTCCACTTT. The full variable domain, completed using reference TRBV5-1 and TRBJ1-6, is KAGVTQTPRYLIKTRGQQVTLSCSPISGHRSVSWYQQTPGQGLQFLFEYFSETQRNKGNFPGRFSGRQFSNSRSEMNVSTLELGDSALYLCASSLPQGNNSPLHFGNGTRLTVT.

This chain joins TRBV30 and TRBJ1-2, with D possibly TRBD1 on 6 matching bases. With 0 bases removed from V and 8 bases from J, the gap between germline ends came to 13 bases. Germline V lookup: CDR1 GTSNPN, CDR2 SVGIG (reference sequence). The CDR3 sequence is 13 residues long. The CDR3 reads CAWSVGAGEGYTF. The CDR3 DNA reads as TGTGCCTGGAGTGTGGGGGCAGGTGAAGGCTACACCTTC.

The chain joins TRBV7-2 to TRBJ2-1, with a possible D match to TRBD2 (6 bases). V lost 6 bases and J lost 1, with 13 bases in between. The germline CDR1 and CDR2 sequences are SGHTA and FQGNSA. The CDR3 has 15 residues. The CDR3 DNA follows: TGTGCCAGCAGTCCTGCCGGGACTTCCTACAATGAGCAGTTCTTC. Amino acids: CASSPAGTSYNEQFF.

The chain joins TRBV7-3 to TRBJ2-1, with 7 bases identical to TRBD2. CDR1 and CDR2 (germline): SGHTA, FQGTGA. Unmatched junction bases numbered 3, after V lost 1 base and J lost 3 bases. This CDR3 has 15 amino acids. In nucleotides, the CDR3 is TGTGCCAGCAGCTTAATCGCTAGCGGCTACAATGAGCAGTTCTTC. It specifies CASSLIASGYNEQFF.

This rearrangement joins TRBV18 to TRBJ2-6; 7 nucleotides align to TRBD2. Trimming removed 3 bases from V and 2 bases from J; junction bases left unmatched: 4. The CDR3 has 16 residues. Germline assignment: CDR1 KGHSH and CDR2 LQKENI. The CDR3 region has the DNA TGTGCCAGCTCACCGCTTCGGGGGGCTGGGGCCAACGTCCTGACTTTC. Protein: CASSPLRGAGANVLTF.

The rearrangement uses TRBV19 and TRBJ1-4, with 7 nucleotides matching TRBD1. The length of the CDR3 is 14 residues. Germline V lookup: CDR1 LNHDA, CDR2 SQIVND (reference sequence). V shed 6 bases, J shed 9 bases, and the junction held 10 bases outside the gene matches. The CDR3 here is CASRATGTVKKLFF. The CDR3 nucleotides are TGTGCCAGTAGAGCGACAGGGACGGTGAAAAAACTGTTTTTT.

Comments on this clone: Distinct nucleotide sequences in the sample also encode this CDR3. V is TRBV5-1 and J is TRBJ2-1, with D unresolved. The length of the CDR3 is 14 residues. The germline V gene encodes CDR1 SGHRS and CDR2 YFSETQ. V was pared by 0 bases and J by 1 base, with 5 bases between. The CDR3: CASSLVSSYNEQFF. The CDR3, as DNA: TGCGCCAGCAGCTTGGTGTCGTCCTACAATGAGCAGTTCTTC.

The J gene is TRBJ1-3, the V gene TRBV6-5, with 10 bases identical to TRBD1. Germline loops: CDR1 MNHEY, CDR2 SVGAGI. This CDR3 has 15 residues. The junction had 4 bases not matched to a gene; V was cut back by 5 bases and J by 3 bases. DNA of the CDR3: TGTGCCAGCAGTCCCGGGACAGGGGTTGGAAACACCATATATTTT. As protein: CASSPGTGVGNTIYF.

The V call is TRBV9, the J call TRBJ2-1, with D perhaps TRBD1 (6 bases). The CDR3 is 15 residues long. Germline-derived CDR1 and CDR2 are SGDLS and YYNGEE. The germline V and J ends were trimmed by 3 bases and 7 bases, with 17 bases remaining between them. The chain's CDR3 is CASSAGQIWSNEQFF. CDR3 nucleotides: TGTGCCAGCAGCGCAGGACAGATTTGGAGTAATGAGCAGTTCTTC.

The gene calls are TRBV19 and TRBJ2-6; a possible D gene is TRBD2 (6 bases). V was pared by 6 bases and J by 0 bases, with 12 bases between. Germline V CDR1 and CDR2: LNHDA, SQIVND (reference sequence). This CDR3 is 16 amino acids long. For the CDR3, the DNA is TGTGCCAGTAGCTCCGCCGGGGGCTCTGGGGCCAACGTCCTGACTTTC. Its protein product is CASSSAGGSGANVLTF. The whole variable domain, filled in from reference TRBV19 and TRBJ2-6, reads DGGITQSPKYLFRKEGQNVTLSCEQNLNHDAMYWYRQDPGQGLRLIYYSQIVNDFQKGDIAEGYSVSREKKESFPLTVTSAQKNPTAFYLCASSSAGGSGANVLTFGAGSRLTVL.

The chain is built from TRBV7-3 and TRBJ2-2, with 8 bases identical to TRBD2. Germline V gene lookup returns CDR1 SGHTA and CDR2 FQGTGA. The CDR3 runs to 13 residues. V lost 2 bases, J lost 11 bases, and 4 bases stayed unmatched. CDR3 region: CASSLLAGGELFF. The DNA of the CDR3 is TGTGCCAGCAGCTTATTGGCGGGAGGAGAGCTGTTTTTT.

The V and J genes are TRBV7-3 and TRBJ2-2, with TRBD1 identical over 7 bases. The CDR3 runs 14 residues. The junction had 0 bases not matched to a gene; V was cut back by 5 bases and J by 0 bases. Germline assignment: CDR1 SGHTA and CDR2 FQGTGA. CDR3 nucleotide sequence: TGTGCCAGCAGCGGGACAGCGAACACCGGGGAGCTGTTTTTT. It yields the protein CASSGTANTGELFF.